This TCR beta chain appears in the sequencing data of a study of blood T cell repertoires in COVID-19. Looking at the study overall: Sample material is recorded as cDNA or gDNA derived from T cells, B-cell-depleted T cells, or PBMCs.

Clinical history reported by participants formed the basis on which cohorts were assigned. This CDR3 spans 15 amino acids. Germline lookup yields CDR1 MNHNS and CDR2 SASEGT. The V end lost 7 bases, the J end lost 3 bases, and 18 bases lay between the germline ends. The method was immunoSEQ multiplex PCR; TCRdb's version includes in-frame clones alone and lacks a portion of them. The table has more than 250,000 clones, around 90% seen once. The J gene is TRBJ1-1, the V gene TRBV6-1, with D possibly matching TRBD1 (5 bases). The receptor comes from a woman aged 18-30 years with acute COVID-19. Sequenced: PBMCs or T cells enriched from blood (not recorded which). The CDR3 DNA reads as TGTGCCAGCACCCGTGGGGGGGTAGGGGACACTGAAGCTTTCTTT. It codes for CASTRGGVGDTEAFF.